The 10 T cell receptor beta chains in this list originate from one sample, sequenced in a study of blood T cells in healthy people across ages. Primers used in a second PCR of roughly 6 to 11 cycles were a sample-barcoded 5' primer and a J-beta primer mix. TCRdb re-called the 5' RACE reads with MiXCR, one entry per CDR3 protein. The profile shows 700,000 or so distinct CDR3 sequences, 40% to 45% of them singletons. Sequences were obtained from blood. The receptor source for this set is a man at least 80 years old in good health.

The CDR3 region is CASSSLSTSGITNNEQFF. The CDR3, as DNA: TGTGCCAGCAGTTCCCTAAGTACTAGCGGGATTACTAACAATGAGCAGTTCTTC. The V gene is TRBV27, the J gene TRBJ2-1, with 10 bases that match TRBD2. Unmatched junction bases numbered 14, after V lost 4 bases and J lost 5 bases. Germline loops: CDR1 MNHEY, CDR2 SMNVEV (reference sequence). The length of the CDR3 is 18 residues.

The CDR3 loop reads CASSLTDSYTNEKLFF. The CDR3 DNA reads TGTGCCAGCAGTTTAACCGACAGTTACACTAATGAAAAACTGTTTTTT. The chain has TRBV6-5 and TRBJ1-4; TRBD1 might be the D (5 bases). Germline V gene lookup returns CDR1 MNHEY and CDR2 SVGAGI. V gave up 4 bases and J gave up 2 bases, with 14 bases separating them. The CDR3 length is 16 residues.

This clonotype was detected ten times or more. The genes are TRBV11-2 and TRBJ2-5, with 8 bases matching TRBD2. The CDR3 has 14 amino acids. Germline loops: CDR1 SGHAT, CDR2 FQNNGV. With V trimmed by 5 bases and J by 1 base, 3 bases remained unmatched. In nucleotides, the CDR3 is TGTGCCAGCAGCCGCGGACTAGCCCAAGAGACCCAGTACTTC. It encodes CASSRGLAQETQYF.

This clonotype was counted many times. The chain carries TRBV29-1 and TRBJ2-5; D may be TRBD1 (6 bases). With 4 bases removed from V and 4 bases from J, the gap between germline ends came to 13 bases. From germline, CDR1 is SQVTM and CDR2 ANQGSEA. The length of the CDR3 is 13 residues. The CDR3 spells CSVVGRGGETQYF. In DNA form, the CDR3 reads TGCAGCGTTGTAGGCAGGGGTGGAGAGACCCAGTACTTC.

This chain uses TRBV4-1 with TRBJ1-5; 9 nucleotides match TRBD1. Germline loops: CDR1 MGHRA, CDR2 YSYEKL. This CDR3 has 16 residues. Trimming took 0 bases from V and 6 from J; bases not matched to a gene: 6. In nucleotides, the CDR3 is TGCGCCAGCAGCCAAGAGGTAACAGGGGGCGGTCAGCCCCAGCATTTT. It encodes CASSQEVTGGGQPQHF.

This chain links TRBV10-1 with TRBJ2-3; D is perhaps TRBD1 (6 bases). The V gene lost 5 bases and the J gene lost 5 bases, with 11 bases spanning the gap. The CDR3 is 13 amino acids. The germline CDR1 and CDR2 sequences are WNHNN and SYGVQD (reference sequence). DNA for the CDR3: TGCGCCAGCAGTTACAGGGTGGAAGATACGCAGTATTTT. As protein: CASSYRVEDTQYF.

The chain combines TRBV30 with TRBJ1-5; D call uncertain. V was trimmed by 4 bases and J by 5 bases, leaving 12 bases between them. CDR1 is GTSNPN and CDR2 is SVGIG in the germline V gene (reference sequence). This CDR3 region has 13 residues. The CDR3 bases are TGTGCCTGGAACGTTGGGAGCCATCAGCCCCAGCATTTT. Residues: CAWNVGSHQPQHF.

V gene TRBV29-1 combines with J gene TRBJ2-3, with D possibly TRBD2 on 6 matching bases. V lost 7 bases to trimming and J lost 3 bases, with 23 bases between them. CDR1 SQVTM and CDR2 ANQGSEA come from the germline V gene. This CDR3 spans 16 amino acids. The CDR3 reads CSDPVGSSAFTDTQYF. The CDR3 DNA is TGCAGCGATCCAGTCGGGAGTTCGGCCTTTACAGATACGCAGTATTTT.

CDR3 sequence reads: CASSRAMRGVYNEQFF. The CDR3 DNA reads TGTGCCAGCAGCCGGGCGATGAGGGGGGTGTACAATGAGCAGTTCTTC. J is TRBJ2-1 and V is TRBV12-3 or TRBV12-4; D tentatively fits TRBD1 or TRBD2 (6 bases each). CDR3 length: 16 residues. V was pared by 6 bases and J by 4 bases, with 19 bases between.

The rearrangement links TRBV7-8 to TRBJ2-1, with D perhaps matching TRBD2 (7 bases). V was cut by 0 bases and J by 9 bases, with 18 bases left in between. Germline V CDR1 and CDR2: SGHVS, FQNEAQ. The CDR3 is 16 residues long. The CDR3 region has the DNA TGTGCCAGCAGCTTAGCGGGGGGGCTCGGAGGAAGTGAGCAGTTCTTC. This gives the protein CASSLAGGLGGSEQFF. Combining the CDR3 with reference TRBV7-8 and TRBJ2-1 gives the whole variable domain GAGVSQSPRYKVAKRGQDVALRCDPISGHVSLFWYQQALGQGPEFLTYFQNEAQLDKSGLPSDRFFAERPEGSVSTLKIQRTQQEDSAVYLCASSLAGGLGGSEQFFGPGTRLTVL.